Following are 14 T cell receptor beta chains from one sample sequenced in a study of CD8+CD57+ T cells in acquired aplastic anemia. Profiles of TCR beta VDJ and CDR3 were generated from a genomic DNA template. TCRdb independently ran MiXCR on the reads; one entry per CDR3 protein. The sample holds roughly 190,000 distinct CDR3 sequences; 40% to 50% are singletons and the top ten take about 9.5%. Sequencing involved patients with CD8+CD57+ cell expansion previously shown by flow cytometry. Sequences were obtained from sorted CD4+, CD8+, or CD8+CD57+ T cells (not recorded which) from PBMCs. The receptor source for this set is a human donor with aplastic anemia.

The chain combines TRBV2 with TRBJ1-2; D perhaps matches TRBD1 (5 bases). Germline assignment: CDR1 SNHLY and CDR2 FYNNEI. The CDR3 is made up of 14 amino acids. V gave up 7 bases and J gave up 7 bases, with 19 bases separating them. CDR3 coding DNA: TGTGCCAGCAAACCCCGGGGGGGGTCCTGTGGCTACACCTTC. Residues: CASKPRGGSCGYTF.

This clonotype was seen many times. The genes are TRBV19 and TRBJ1-5; D gene unclear. The CDR3 runs to 12 residues. Germline lookup yields CDR1 LNHDA and CDR2 SQIVND (reference sequence). Deletions cut 3 bases from V and 5 bases from J, with 5 bases between. The CDR3 DNA reads as TGTGCCAGTAGTATTAGGGATCAGCCCCAGCATTTT. Translated, it gives CASSIRDQPQHF.

A few counts support this clonotype. The chain couples TRBV19 to TRBJ1-6; D might be TRBD1 (5 bases). The CDR3 is made up of 15 amino acids. Trimming pared 2 bases from V and 7 bases from J, leaving 12 bases between. The V gene's germline CDR1 is LNHDA and CDR2 SQIVND (reference sequence). The CDR3 region is CASSIMGDRNSPLHF. The CDR3, as DNA: TGTGCCAGTAGTATAATGGGGGACCGAAATTCACCCCTCCACTTT.

This chain joins TRBV19 and TRBJ1-1; D might be TRBD1 (5 bases). Trimming took off 1 base at V and 2 bases at J, with 11 bases between the two ends. Germline CDR1 and CDR2: LNHDA and SQIVND (reference sequence). The CDR3 spans 15 residues. The CDR3 loop is CASSIVRGVNTEAFF. CDR3 bases: TGTGCCAGTAGTATAGTAAGAGGGGTCAACACTGAAGCTTTCTTT. Variable domain in full (rest from reference TRBV19 and TRBJ1-1): DGGITQSPKYLFRKEGQNVTLSCEQNLNHDAMYWYRQDPGQGLRLIYYSQIVNDFQKGDIAEGYSVSREKKESFPLTVTSAQKNPTAFYLCASSIVRGVNTEAFFGQGTRLTVV.

V gene TRBV24-1 combines with J gene TRBJ2-5, with D possibly TRBD1 on 7 matching bases. The V gene's germline CDR1 is KGHDR and CDR2 SFDVKD. The CDR3 sequence is 16 residues long. V lost 3 bases to trimming and J lost 5 bases, with 18 bases between them. As DNA, the CDR3 is TGTGCCACCAGTGATGTAGCTAGCGCCAGGGGGGAGACCCAGTACTTC. Protein sequence: CATSDVASARGETQYF.

This clonotype was counted a few times. This chain connects TRBV3-1 to TRBJ2-7; 11 positions match TRBD2. V lost 2 bases, J lost 3 bases, and 6 bases stayed unmatched. The CDR3 is 16 residues long. The germline V gene has CDR1 LGHDT and CDR2 YNNKEL (reference sequence). This chain's CDR3 is CASSQFGTSGLYEQYF. CDR3 coding DNA: TGTGCCAGCAGCCAATTCGGGACTAGCGGACTCTACGAGCAGTACTTC.

The sample holds many counts of this clonotype. The rearrangement links TRBV12-3 or TRBV12-4 to TRBJ2-7; 9 nucleotides line up with TRBD1. The CDR3 consists of 14 residues. V shed 3 bases, J shed 2 bases, and the junction held 2 bases outside the gene matches. The CDR3 protein is CASSLTGGPYEQYF. Written as DNA, the CDR3 is TGTGCCAGCAGTTTGACAGGGGGACCCTACGAGCAGTACTTC.

In its sample, this clonotype was seen many times. The genes are TRBV12-3 or TRBV12-4 and TRBJ1-1; D call uncertain. CDR3 length equals 13 residues. V was pared by 6 bases and J by 1 base, with 9 bases between. DNA of the CDR3: TGTGCCAGCAGCACGATAGAGAACACTGAAGCTTTCTTT. This translates into CASSTIENTEAFF.

Many counts were recorded for this clonotype. The V and J genes are TRBV6-1 and TRBJ1-2, with 7 bases matching TRBD1. CDR1 and CDR2 (germline): MNHNS, SASEGT. This CDR3 comprises 13 residues. With V trimmed by 7 bases and J by 4 bases, 6 bases remained unmatched. Here the CDR3 reads CASTRQGSYGYTF. Here the CDR3 DNA reads TGTGCCAGCACCAGACAGGGTAGCTATGGCTACACCTTC.

In its sample, this clonotype was seen a few times. The chain carries TRBV20-1 and TRBJ2-7; the match to TRBD2 covers 10 bases. V lost 3 bases and J lost 5; bases outside the gene matches: 4. Germline V gene data show CDR1 as DFQATT and CDR2 as SNEGSKA (reference sequence). The CDR3 consists of 13 residues. The CDR3 DNA reads as TGCAGTGCTAGTAGCGGGAGGTTCGACGAGCAGTACTTC. Amino acid sequence: CSASSGRFDEQYF.

The gene calls are TRBV15 and TRBJ1-1; 7 bases agree with TRBD1. CDR1 is LNHNV and CDR2 is YYDKDF in the germline V gene (reference sequence). The CDR3 length is 13 residues. The V segment lost 2 bases and the J segment 4 bases; nucleotides outside the gene matches: 1. CDR3 region: CATSRRQGTEAFF. The CDR3 nucleotides read TGTGCCACCAGCAGAAGACAGGGCACTGAAGCTTTCTTT.

Comment on this clonotype: One end of the junction fails to match germline, which may point to a read error. The chain has TRBV10-3 and TRBJ2-7; perhaps D is TRBD1 or TRBD2 (6 bases each). Germline-derived CDR1 and CDR2 are ENHRY and SYGVKD. This CDR3 comprises 14 residues. The CDR3 DNA sequence: TGCGCCATCGGAGGGGGGACGGAGACCCACGAGCAGTACTTC. Translated, it gives CAIGGGTETHEQYF.

This clonotype came up many times. The chain has TRBV2 and TRBJ2-7; D uncertain. V gave up 5 bases and J gave up 3 bases, with 14 bases separating them. The CDR3 runs 14 residues. Germline CDR1 SNHLY, CDR2 FYNNEI. In DNA, the CDR3 is TGTGCCAGCAGTAACCTACTTGACTTCTACGAGCAGTACTTC. This translates into CASSNLLDFYEQYF.

The genes are TRBV20-1 and TRBJ2-7; maybe TRBD2 (6 bases). This CDR3 is 13 amino acids long. V was trimmed by 3 bases and J by 9 bases, leaving 18 bases between them. The germline gives CDR1 DFQATT, CDR2 SNEGSKA (reference sequence). CDR3 coding DNA: TGCAGTGCTAGGGGAACGGGGGAAAAGGGGCAGTACTTC. Encoded protein: CSARGTGEKGQYF.